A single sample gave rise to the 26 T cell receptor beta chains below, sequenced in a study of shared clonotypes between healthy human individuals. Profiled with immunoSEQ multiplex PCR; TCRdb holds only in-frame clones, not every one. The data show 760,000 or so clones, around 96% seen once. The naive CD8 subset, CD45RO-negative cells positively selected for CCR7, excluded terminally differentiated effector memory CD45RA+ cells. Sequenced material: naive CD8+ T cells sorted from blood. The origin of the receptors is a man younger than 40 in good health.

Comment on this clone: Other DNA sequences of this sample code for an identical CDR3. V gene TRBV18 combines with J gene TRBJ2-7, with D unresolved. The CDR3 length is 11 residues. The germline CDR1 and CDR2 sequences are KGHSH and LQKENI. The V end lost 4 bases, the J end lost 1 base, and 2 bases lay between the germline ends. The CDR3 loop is CASSLSYEQYF. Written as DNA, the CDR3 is TGTGCCAGCTCACTTTCCTACGAGCAGTACTTC.

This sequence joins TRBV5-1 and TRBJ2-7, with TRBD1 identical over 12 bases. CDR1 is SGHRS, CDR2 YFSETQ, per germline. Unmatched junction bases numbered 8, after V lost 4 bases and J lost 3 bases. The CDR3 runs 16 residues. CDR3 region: CASSPGDRGLLYEQYF. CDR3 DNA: TGCGCCAGCAGCCCCGGGGACAGGGGGCTTCTCTACGAGCAGTACTTC.

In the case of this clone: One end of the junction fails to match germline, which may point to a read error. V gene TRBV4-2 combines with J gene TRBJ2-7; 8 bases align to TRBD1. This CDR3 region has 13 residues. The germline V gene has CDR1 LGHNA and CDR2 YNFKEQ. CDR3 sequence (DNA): TGTGCCAGCAGCCAAGCCATTCCGGGACAGGTCTTCTTC. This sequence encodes CASSQAIPGQVFF.

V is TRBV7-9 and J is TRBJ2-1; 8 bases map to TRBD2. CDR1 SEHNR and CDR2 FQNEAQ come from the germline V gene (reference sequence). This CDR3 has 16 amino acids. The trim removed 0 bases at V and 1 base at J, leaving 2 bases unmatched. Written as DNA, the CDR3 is TGTGCCAGCAGCTTAGCCGGGACTAGTTCCTACAATGAGCAGTTCTTC. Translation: CASSLAGTSSYNEQFF.

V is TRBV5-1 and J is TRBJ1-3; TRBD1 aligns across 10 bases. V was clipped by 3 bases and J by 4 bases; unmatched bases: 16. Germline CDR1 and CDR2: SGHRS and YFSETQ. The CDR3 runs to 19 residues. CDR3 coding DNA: TGCGCCAGCAGCTGGGAGGGGAAGACAGGGGGCTTCGGAGGAAACACCATATATTTT. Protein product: CASSWEGKTGGFGGNTIYF.

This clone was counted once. The CDR3, as DNA: TGCGCCAGCAGCCAACCTACAGGGTCTAACTATGGCTACACCTTC. This gives the protein CASSQPTGSNYGYTF. The rearrangement uses TRBV4-1 and TRBJ1-2; tentatively, D is TRBD1 (6 bases). The CDR3 sequence is 15 residues long. The germline gives CDR1 MGHRA, CDR2 YSYEKL. Deletions cut 2 bases from V and 0 bases from J, with 10 bases between.

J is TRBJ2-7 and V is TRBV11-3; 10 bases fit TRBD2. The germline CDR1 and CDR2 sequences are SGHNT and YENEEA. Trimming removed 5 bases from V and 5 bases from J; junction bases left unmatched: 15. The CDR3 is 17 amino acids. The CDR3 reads CASSPGTSAFLGDEQYF. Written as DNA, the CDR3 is TGTGCCAGCAGCCCTGGGACTAGCGCCTTTTTGGGGGACGAGCAGTACTTC.

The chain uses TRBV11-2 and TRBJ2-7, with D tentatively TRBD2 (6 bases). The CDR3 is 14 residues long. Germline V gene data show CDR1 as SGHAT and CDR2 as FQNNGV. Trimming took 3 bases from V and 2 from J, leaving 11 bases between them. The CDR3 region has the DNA TGTGCCAGCAGCTTTGGAGGGCCGACCTACGAGCAGTACTTC. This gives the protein CASSFGGPTYEQYF. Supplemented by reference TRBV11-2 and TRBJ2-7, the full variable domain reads EAGVAQSPRYKIIEKRQSVAFWCNPISGHATLYWYQQILGQGPKLLIQFQNNGVVDDSQLPKDRFSAERLKGVDSTLKIQPAKLEDSAVYLCASSFGGPTYEQYFGPGTRLTVT.

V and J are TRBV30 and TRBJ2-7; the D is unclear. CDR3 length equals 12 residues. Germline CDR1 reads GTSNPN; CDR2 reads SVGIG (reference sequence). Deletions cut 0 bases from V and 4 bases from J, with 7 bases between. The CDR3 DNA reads TGTGCCTGGAGTGTAGTCCAGTACGAGCAGTACTTC. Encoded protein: CAWSVVQYEQYF.

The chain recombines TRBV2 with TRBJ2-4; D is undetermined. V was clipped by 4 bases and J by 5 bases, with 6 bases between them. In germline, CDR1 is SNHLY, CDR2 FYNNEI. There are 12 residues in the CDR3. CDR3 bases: TGTGCCAGCAGTGGGCCCGAAAACATTCAGTACTTC. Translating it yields CASSGPENIQYF.

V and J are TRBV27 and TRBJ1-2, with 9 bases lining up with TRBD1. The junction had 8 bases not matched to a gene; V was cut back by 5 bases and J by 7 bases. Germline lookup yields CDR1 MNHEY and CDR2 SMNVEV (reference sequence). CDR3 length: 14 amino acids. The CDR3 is CASSGTGGLFGYTF. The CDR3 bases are TGTGCCAGCAGTGGTACAGGGGGCTTATTTGGCTACACCTTC.

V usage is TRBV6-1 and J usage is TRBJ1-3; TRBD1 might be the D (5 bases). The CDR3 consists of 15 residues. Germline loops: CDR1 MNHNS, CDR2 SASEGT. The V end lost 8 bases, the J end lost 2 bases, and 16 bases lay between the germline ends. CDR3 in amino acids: CASGREPGTGNTIYF. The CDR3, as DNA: TGTGCCAGCGGGAGAGAGCCAGGGACTGGAAACACCATATATTTT.

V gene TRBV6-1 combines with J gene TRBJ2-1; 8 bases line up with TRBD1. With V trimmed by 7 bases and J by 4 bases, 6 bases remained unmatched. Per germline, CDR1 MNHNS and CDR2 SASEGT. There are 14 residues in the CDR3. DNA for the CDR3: TGTGCCAGCACCGGCGGGACAGGATACAATGAGCAGTTCTTC. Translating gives CASTGGTGYNEQFF.

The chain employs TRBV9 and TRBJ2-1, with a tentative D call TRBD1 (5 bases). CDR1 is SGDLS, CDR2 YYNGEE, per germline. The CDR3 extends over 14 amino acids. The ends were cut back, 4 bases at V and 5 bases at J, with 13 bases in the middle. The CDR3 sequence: CASSLGQSNNEQFF. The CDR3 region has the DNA TGTGCCAGCAGCCTCGGACAATCCAACAATGAGCAGTTCTTC.

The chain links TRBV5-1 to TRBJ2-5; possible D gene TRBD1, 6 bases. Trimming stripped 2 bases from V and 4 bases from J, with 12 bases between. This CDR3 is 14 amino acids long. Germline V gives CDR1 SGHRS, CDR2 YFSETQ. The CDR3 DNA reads TGCGCCAGCAGCTTCGGTACAGGGATAGAGACCCAGTACTTC. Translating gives CASSFGTGIETQYF.

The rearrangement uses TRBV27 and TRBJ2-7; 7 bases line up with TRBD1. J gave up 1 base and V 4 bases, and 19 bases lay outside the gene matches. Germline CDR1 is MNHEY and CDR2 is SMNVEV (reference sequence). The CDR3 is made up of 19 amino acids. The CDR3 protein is CASSSAPGPYRGLSYEQYF. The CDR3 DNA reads TGTGCCAGCAGTTCCGCCCCGGGGCCCTACAGGGGCCTATCCTACGAGCAGTACTTC.

The CDR3 sequence is CASSQPPISPDTQYF. The CDR3 nucleotides read TGCGCCAGCAGCCAACCACCGATATCTCCAGATACGCAGTATTTT. The rearrangement uses TRBV4-1 and TRBJ2-3; D is unresolved. This CDR3 has 15 residues. Germline V lookup: CDR1 MGHRA, CDR2 YSYEKL. V dropped 2 bases and J dropped 4 bases, with 13 bases sitting between them.

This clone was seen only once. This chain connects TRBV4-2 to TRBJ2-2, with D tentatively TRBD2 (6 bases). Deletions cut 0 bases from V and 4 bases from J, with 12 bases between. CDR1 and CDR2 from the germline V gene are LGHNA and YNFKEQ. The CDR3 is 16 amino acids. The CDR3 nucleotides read TGTGCCAGCAGCCAAGATTGGCGGGATGGCACCGGGGAGCTGTTTTTT. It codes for CASSQDWRDGTGELFF.

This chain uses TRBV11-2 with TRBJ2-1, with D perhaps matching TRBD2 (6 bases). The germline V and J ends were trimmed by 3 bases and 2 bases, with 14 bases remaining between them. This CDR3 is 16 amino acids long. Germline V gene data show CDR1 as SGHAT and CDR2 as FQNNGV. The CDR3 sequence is CASSFPGSGTYNEQFF. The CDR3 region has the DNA TGTGCCAGCAGCTTCCCCGGGAGCGGCACCTACAATGAGCAGTTCTTC. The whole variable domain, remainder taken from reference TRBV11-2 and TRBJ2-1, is EAGVAQSPRYKIIEKRQSVAFWCNPISGHATLYWYQQILGQGPKLLIQFQNNGVVDDSQLPKDRFSAERLKGVDSTLKIQPAKLEDSAVYLCASSFPGSGTYNEQFFGPGTRLTVL.

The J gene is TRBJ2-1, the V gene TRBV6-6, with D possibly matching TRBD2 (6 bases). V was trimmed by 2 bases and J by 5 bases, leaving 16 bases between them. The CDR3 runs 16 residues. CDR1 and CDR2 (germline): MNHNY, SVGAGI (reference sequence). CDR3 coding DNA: TGTGCCAGCAGTTACGGGCCGGGAGCTGGTGACAATGAGCAGTTCTTC. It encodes CASSYGPGAGDNEQFF.

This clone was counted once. As DNA, the CDR3 is TGTGCCAGCAGCTTAGTCCCGGCAGAAGCTTTCTTT. Translating gives CASSLVPAEAFF. The chain carries TRBV7-9 and TRBJ1-1; no reliable D call. Germline V CDR1 and CDR2: SEHNR, FQNEAQ (reference sequence). V lost 1 base and J 8 bases, leaving 8 bases between the germline ends. The length of the CDR3 is 12 residues.

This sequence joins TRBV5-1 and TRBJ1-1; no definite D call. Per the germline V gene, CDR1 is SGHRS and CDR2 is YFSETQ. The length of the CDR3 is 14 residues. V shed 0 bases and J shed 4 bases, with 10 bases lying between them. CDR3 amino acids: CASSLGDWSTEAFF. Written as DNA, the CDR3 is TGCGCCAGCAGCTTGGGGGATTGGTCCACTGAAGCTTTCTTT.

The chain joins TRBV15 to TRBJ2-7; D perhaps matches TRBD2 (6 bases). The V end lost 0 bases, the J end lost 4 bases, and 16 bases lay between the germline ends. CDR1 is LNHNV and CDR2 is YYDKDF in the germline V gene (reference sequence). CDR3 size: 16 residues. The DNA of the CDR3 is TGTGCCACCAGCAGAGATAGCGGAGGGCCCGAGTACGAGCAGTACTTC. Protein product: CATSRDSGGPEYEQYF.

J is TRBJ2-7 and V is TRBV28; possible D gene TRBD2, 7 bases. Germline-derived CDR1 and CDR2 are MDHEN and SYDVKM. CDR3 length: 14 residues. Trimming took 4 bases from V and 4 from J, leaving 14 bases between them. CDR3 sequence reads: CASSSPGEGYEQYF. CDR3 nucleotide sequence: TGTGCCAGCAGTTCACCAGGGGAGGGTTACGAGCAGTACTTC.

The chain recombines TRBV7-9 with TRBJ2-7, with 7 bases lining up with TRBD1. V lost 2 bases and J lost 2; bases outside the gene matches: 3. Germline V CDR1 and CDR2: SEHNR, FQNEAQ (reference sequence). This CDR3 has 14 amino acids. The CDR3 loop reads CASSLTGATYEQYF. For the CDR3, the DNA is TGTGCCAGCAGCTTAACAGGGGCAACCTACGAGCAGTACTTC.

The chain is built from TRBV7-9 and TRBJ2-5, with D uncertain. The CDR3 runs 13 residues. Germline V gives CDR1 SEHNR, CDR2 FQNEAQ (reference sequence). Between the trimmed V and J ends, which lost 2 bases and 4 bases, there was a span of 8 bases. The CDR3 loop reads CASSLLARETQYF. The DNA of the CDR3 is TGTGCCAGCAGCTTACTGGCACGAGAGACCCAGTACTTC. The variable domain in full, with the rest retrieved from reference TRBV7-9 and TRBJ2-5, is DTGVSQNPRHKITKRGQNVTFRCDPISEHNRLYWYRQTLGQGPEFLTYFQNEAQLEKSRLLSDRFSAERPKGSFSTLEIQRTEQGDSAMYLCASSLLARETQYFGPGTRLLVL.